This TCR beta chain appears in the sequencing data of a study of T-cell reconstitution after alpha-beta-depleted transplantation in children. During its preparation, the TCRbeta library received unique molecular identifiers. Via MiXCR, TCRdb re-called the PCR reads, giving one row per CDR3 protein. The sample has 800,000 to 1,000,000 distinct CDR3 sequences; roughly 29% are singletons. Unmatched junction bases numbered 10, after V lost 6 bases and J lost 4 bases. The CDR3 has 15 residues. Study-level points and caveats: T-cell counts and diversity at one year following transplant were attributed mainly to newly produced T cells.

Comments on this clonotype: What it binds is unknown.

The source is a boy in the first two years of life who had a stem cell transplant for SCID, so the T cells may come from the graft donor. The chain links TRBV12-3 or TRBV12-4 to TRBJ1-2; 8 bases align to TRBD1. Specimen: PBMCs, mostly from graft donor cells, collected 360 days after TCRalphabeta/CD19-depleted stem cell transplant. The CDR3 nucleotides read TGTGCCAGCAGCACCGGGACAGGCCTCATCTATGGCTACACCTTC. Amino acid sequence: CASSTGTGLIYGYTF.